The rows below give T cell receptor beta chains drawn from one sample of a study of shared clonotypes between healthy human individuals. TCRdb keeps only in-frame clones here, not all; method: immunoSEQ multiplex PCR. The table records 550,000 to 750,000 clones, about 95% of them present only once. Specimen: naive CD8+ T cells sorted from blood. These receptor sequences come from a woman in her 30s in good health. CDR3s include the opening cysteine and the closing phenylalanine or tryptophan. Fields, in order: CDR3 DNA, CDR3 protein, D gene, clone size, J gene, V gene. D genes are given only for firm matches. Expanded clones get a size class; other rows say once, few or many, or leave the size out.

cdr3_nt: TGTGCCAGTCAGGGGAGGGAGACCCAGTACTTC; cdr3_aa: CASQGRETQYF; d_call: -; clone_size: -; j_call: TRBJ2-5; v_call: TRBV28
cdr3_nt: TGTGCCAGCAGCTTCGGGTGGGGAACCCACAATGAGCAGTTCTTC; cdr3_aa: CASSFGWGTHNEQFF; d_call: -; clone_size: -; j_call: TRBJ2-1; v_call: TRBV7-7
cdr3_nt: TGCGCCAGCAGCCAAGGGGACAGGGCGACACAGCCCCAGCATTTT; cdr3_aa: CASSQGDRATQPQHF; d_call: TRBD1; clone_size: -; j_call: TRBJ1-5; v_call: TRBV4-1
cdr3_nt: TGTGCCAGCAGCTTGTCGGCAGGTTCCTACACAGATACGCAGTATTTT; cdr3_aa: CASSLSAGSYTDTQYF; d_call: -; clone_size: -; j_call: TRBJ2-3; v_call: TRBV7-6
cdr3_nt: TGTGCCAGCAGCTTACACCCCCCTTGGGATGAGCAGTTCTTC; cdr3_aa: CASSLHPPWDEQFF; d_call: -; clone_size: -; j_call: TRBJ2-1; v_call: TRBV7-6
cdr3_nt: TGTGCCAGCAGTTTGGTGATTGGGCAGGTCTCCTACAATGAGCAGTTCTTC; cdr3_aa: CASSLVIGQVSYNEQFF; d_call: -; clone_size: -; j_call: TRBJ2-1; v_call: TRBV27
cdr3_nt: TGTGCCACCAGCAGTCTCGGCGAGCAGTACTTC; cdr3_aa: CATSSLGEQYF; d_call: -; clone_size: -; j_call: TRBJ2-7; v_call: TRBV15
cdr3_nt: TGTGCCTGGAGTGTACTGACTAGCGGGGATGAGCAGTTCTTC; cdr3_aa: CAWSVLTSGDEQFF; d_call: TRBD2; clone_size: -; j_call: TRBJ2-1; v_call: TRBV30
cdr3_nt: TGTGCCAGCGCTCCGGGGGCTAGCGGGAGTCATCAATACGAGCAGTACTTC; cdr3_aa: CASAPGASGSHQYEQYF; d_call: TRBD2; clone_size: -; j_call: TRBJ2-7; v_call: TRBV7-9
cdr3_nt: TGTGCCAGCAGCTTAGAGGCGGATGGGAACACTGAAGCTTTCTTT; cdr3_aa: CASSLEADGNTEAFF; d_call: -; clone_size: -; j_call: TRBJ1-1; v_call: TRBV7-6
cdr3_nt: TGTGCCAGCAGCGAGGACAGATCCTACGAGCAGTACTTC; cdr3_aa: CASSEDRSYEQYF; d_call: -; clone_size: -; j_call: TRBJ2-7; v_call: TRBV7-6
cdr3_nt: TGCGCCACCCCCCCAGGGTCGAAATCTGGGGCCAACGTCCTGACTTTC; cdr3_aa: CATPPGSKSGANVLTF; d_call: -; clone_size: -; j_call: TRBJ2-6; v_call: TRBV4-1
cdr3_nt: TGTGCCAGCAGCGTAGAGATTCGGGGATATGACTATGGCTACACCTTC; cdr3_aa: CASSVEIRGYDYGYTF; d_call: -; clone_size: -; j_call: TRBJ1-2; v_call: TRBV9
cdr3_nt: TGCGCCAGCAGCAAACCCAGCGGAGAACTCAATGAGCAGTTCTTC; cdr3_aa: CASSKPSGELNEQFF; d_call: -; clone_size: once; j_call: TRBJ2-1; v_call: TRBV5-1
cdr3_nt: TGTGCCAGCAGCTCCGGACTAGCGGAGGAAGAGACCCAGTACTTC; cdr3_aa: CASSSGLAEEETQYF; d_call: TRBD2; clone_size: -; j_call: TRBJ2-5; v_call: TRBV7-9
cdr3_nt: TGTGCCAGCAGTTTATCAGGACAGGGAATTCGAGAGCAGTACTTC; cdr3_aa: CASSLSGQGIREQYF; d_call: TRBD1; clone_size: -; j_call: TRBJ2-7; v_call: TRBV27
cdr3_nt: TGTGCCAGCAGCCCCCGGGGCATTGATTCAAGAGCGACCCAGTACTTC; cdr3_aa: CASSPRGIDSRATQYF; d_call: -; clone_size: -; j_call: TRBJ2-5; v_call: TRBV13
cdr3_nt: TGTGCCAGCAGCGAGGGGTCATACGAGCAGTACTTC; cdr3_aa: CASSEGSYEQYF; d_call: -; clone_size: -; j_call: TRBJ2-7; v_call: TRBV7-9
cdr3_nt: TGTGCCAGCAGGGTGACAGGGGGTAATCAGCCCCAGCATTTT; cdr3_aa: CASRVTGGNQPQHF; d_call: TRBD1; clone_size: -; j_call: TRBJ1-5; v_call: TRBV27
cdr3_nt: TGTGCCAGCAGACAAAGCGGGGCCCCTGATGAGCAGTTCTTC; cdr3_aa: CASRQSGAPDEQFF; d_call: TRBD2; clone_size: once; j_call: TRBJ2-1; v_call: TRBV28
cdr3_nt: TGTGCCAGCAGTTTGTTTGGGACAGGGGGAGATACGCAGTATTTT; cdr3_aa: CASSLFGTGGDTQYF; d_call: TRBD1; clone_size: -; j_call: TRBJ2-3; v_call: TRBV27
cdr3_nt: TGTGCCAGCAGTTGGGGGGGACTCCTGAACACCGGGGAGCTGTTTTTT; cdr3_aa: CASSWGGLLNTGELFF; d_call: TRBD2; clone_size: -; j_call: TRBJ2-2; v_call: TRBV5-4
cdr3_nt: TGTGCCAGCAAGACGGGAAGCTCCTACAATGAGCAGTTCTTC; cdr3_aa: CASKTGSSYNEQFF; d_call: -; clone_size: -; j_call: TRBJ2-1; v_call: TRBV27
cdr3_nt: TGTGCCAGCAGCTTAACCAGCGGGATCACAGATACGCAGTATTTT; cdr3_aa: CASSLTSGITDTQYF; d_call: TRBD2; clone_size: few; j_call: TRBJ2-3; v_call: TRBV7-3
cdr3_nt: TGTGCCAGCAGTTTAACGGGTCATGATACGCAGTATTTT; cdr3_aa: CASSLTGHDTQYF; d_call: -; clone_size: -; j_call: TRBJ2-3; v_call: TRBV27
cdr3_nt: TGTGCCAGTAGGCTTCGACTAGCGGACTACAATGAGCAGTTCTTC; cdr3_aa: CASRLRLADYNEQFF; d_call: TRBD2; clone_size: -; j_call: TRBJ2-1; v_call: TRBV19
cdr3_nt: TGTGCCAGCAGCTTTGGACTAGCGGCCTACGAGCAGTACTTC; cdr3_aa: CASSFGLAAYEQYF; d_call: TRBD2; clone_size: -; j_call: TRBJ2-7; v_call: TRBV11-2
cdr3_nt: TGTGCCAGCAGTGAGCTCAGGGGTCCGGGCAATCAGCCCCAGCATTTT; cdr3_aa: CASSELRGPGNQPQHF; d_call: -; clone_size: -; j_call: TRBJ1-5; v_call: TRBV6-1
cdr3_nt: TGCAGCGTTGTCTGGACAGGACTCAACTATGGCTACACCTTC; cdr3_aa: CSVVWTGLNYGYTF; d_call: TRBD1; clone_size: -; j_call: TRBJ1-2; v_call: TRBV29-1
cdr3_nt: TGTGCCACCTCCCCGGGGGCTCCAGACGAGCAGTACTTC; cdr3_aa: CATSPGAPDEQYF; d_call: -; clone_size: -; j_call: TRBJ2-7; v_call: TRBV7-9
cdr3_nt: TGTGCCAGCAGCCAAGACGGGACTAGCGGATACGAGCAGTACTTC; cdr3_aa: CASSQDGTSGYEQYF; d_call: TRBD2; clone_size: -; j_call: TRBJ2-7; v_call: TRBV4-2
cdr3_nt: TGTGCCACCAGCAGAGCACCCGTAGCGGGAGTGTACCATGAGCAGTTCTTC; cdr3_aa: CATSRAPVAGVYHEQFF; d_call: TRBD2; clone_size: once; j_call: TRBJ2-1; v_call: TRBV15
cdr3_nt: TGTGCCAGCAGTGACAGTAACTACAATGAGCAGTTCTTC; cdr3_aa: CASSDSNYNEQFF; d_call: -; clone_size: -; j_call: TRBJ2-1; v_call: TRBV2
cdr3_nt: TGTGCCAGCAGCTCCGGACTGGGAATAAACAATGAGCAGTTCTTC; cdr3_aa: CASSSGLGINNEQFF; d_call: -; clone_size: -; j_call: TRBJ2-1; v_call: TRBV7-3
cdr3_nt: TGTGCCAGCAGTGGGGGAGGAGGCTACACCTTC; cdr3_aa: CASSGGGGYTF; d_call: -; clone_size: -; j_call: TRBJ1-2; v_call: TRBV25-1
cdr3_nt: TGTGCCAGCAGCGCAACGGGACGGATGAACACTGAAGCTTTCTTT; cdr3_aa: CASSATGRMNTEAFF; d_call: -; clone_size: once; j_call: TRBJ1-1; v_call: TRBV7-8
cdr3_nt: TGTGCCAGCAATAACAATGAGCAGTTCTTC; cdr3_aa: CASNNNEQFF; d_call: -; clone_size: -; j_call: TRBJ2-1; v_call: TRBV6-1
cdr3_nt: TGTGCCAGCAGCGTCACCCGTAACACTGAAGCTTTCTTT; cdr3_aa: CASSVTRNTEAFF; d_call: -; clone_size: once; j_call: TRBJ1-1; v_call: TRBV9
cdr3_nt: TGTGCCAGCACCCAGGACGTTACTGTTGGCTACACCTTC; cdr3_aa: CASTQDVTVGYTF; d_call: -; clone_size: -; j_call: TRBJ1-2; v_call: TRBV6-5
cdr3_nt: TGTGCCAGCTCTTACAGGGTCGGGGACGAGCAGTACTTC; cdr3_aa: CASSYRVGDEQYF; d_call: -; clone_size: -; j_call: TRBJ2-7; v_call: TRBV6-5
cdr3_nt: TGTGCCAGCAGCTTAGGACAGGGATTCTACGAGCAGTACTTC; cdr3_aa: CASSLGQGFYEQYF; d_call: TRBD1; clone_size: -; j_call: TRBJ2-7; v_call: TRBV11-2
cdr3_nt: TGTGCCAGCAGCCTTGGAAGGGGGGTCGGCTCCTACGAGCAGTACTTC; cdr3_aa: CASSLGRGVGSYEQYF; d_call: -; clone_size: -; j_call: TRBJ2-7; v_call: TRBV7-9
cdr3_nt: TGCGCCAGCAGCCAATTTGACGGCGATAACTATGGCTACACCTTC; cdr3_aa: CASSQFDGDNYGYTF; d_call: -; clone_size: -; j_call: TRBJ1-2; v_call: TRBV4-1
cdr3_nt: TGTGCCAGCAGCTTAGTTGAGCCTGAAGCTTTCTTT; cdr3_aa: CASSLVEPEAFF; d_call: -; clone_size: -; j_call: TRBJ1-1; v_call: TRBV7-9
cdr3_nt: TGTGCCACCCGACTGGACCGAGGACAGGGAAGAACTGAAGCTTTCTTT; cdr3_aa: CATRLDRGQGRTEAFF; d_call: TRBD1; clone_size: -; j_call: TRBJ1-1; v_call: TRBV10-3
cdr3_nt: TGTGCCAGCATAGGCCAGGGACCTTACTCTGGAAACACCATATATTTT; cdr3_aa: CASIGQGPYSGNTIYF; d_call: -; clone_size: -; j_call: TRBJ1-3; v_call: TRBV28
cdr3_nt: TGTGCCAGCAGCCATGCCCGTCGGACAGGGCACACTGAAGCTTTCTTT; cdr3_aa: CASSHARRTGHTEAFF; d_call: TRBD1; clone_size: -; j_call: TRBJ1-1; v_call: TRBV5-8
cdr3_nt: TGTGCCAGCAGCGACCTGACAGGGACCTACGAGCAGTACTTC; cdr3_aa: CASSDLTGTYEQYF; d_call: TRBD1; clone_size: -; j_call: TRBJ2-7; v_call: TRBV7-8
cdr3_nt: TGTGCCAGCAGGGCATACCTACTTAGCACAGATACGCAGTATTTT; cdr3_aa: CASRAYLLSTDTQYF; d_call: -; clone_size: -; j_call: TRBJ2-3; v_call: TRBV2